This T cell receptor beta chain was recorded in a study of cytomegalovirus exposure and HLA in healthy donors. The CDR3 totals 15 residues. V was pared by 10 bases and J by 0 bases, with 13 bases between. CDR1 LNHDA and CDR2 SQIVND come from the germline V gene (reference sequence). The PCR ran on 60 Vbeta and 13 Jbeta primers. Sequencing was performed with immunoSEQ multiplex PCR; in TCRdb, only in-frame clones are kept and a portion is missing. The sample has roughly 53,000 clones. The specimen sequenced was PBMCs. This TCR was sampled from a young man in good health and CMV-seropositive. The chain recombines TRBV19 with TRBJ2-6; D possibly corresponds to TRBD1 (6 bases). CDR3 bases: TGTGCCATCAGGGGTACCAACTCTGGGGCCAACGTCCTGACTTTC. Its protein is CAIRGTNSGANVLTF.